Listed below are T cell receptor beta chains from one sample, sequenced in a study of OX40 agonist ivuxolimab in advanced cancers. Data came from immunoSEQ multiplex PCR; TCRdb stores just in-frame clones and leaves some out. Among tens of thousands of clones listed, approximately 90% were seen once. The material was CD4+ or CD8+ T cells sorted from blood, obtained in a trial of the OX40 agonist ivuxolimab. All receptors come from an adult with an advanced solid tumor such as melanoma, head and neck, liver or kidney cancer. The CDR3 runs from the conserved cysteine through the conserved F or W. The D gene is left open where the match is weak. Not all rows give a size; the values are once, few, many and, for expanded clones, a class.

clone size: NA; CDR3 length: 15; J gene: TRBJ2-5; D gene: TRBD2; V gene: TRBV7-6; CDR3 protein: CASSSLAGGSETQYF; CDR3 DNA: TGTGCCAGCAGTTCACTAGCGGGGGGCTCGGAGACCCAGTACTTC
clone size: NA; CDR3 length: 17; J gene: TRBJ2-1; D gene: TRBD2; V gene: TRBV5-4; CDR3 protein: CASSLATSGGAYNEQFF; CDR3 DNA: TGTGCCAGCAGCTTGGCTACTAGCGGGGGGGCCTACAATGAGCAGTTCTTC
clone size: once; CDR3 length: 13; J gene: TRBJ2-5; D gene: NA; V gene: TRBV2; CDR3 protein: CASTWDGWETQYF; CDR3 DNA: TGTGCCAGCACCTGGGACGGGTGGGAGACCCAGTACTTC
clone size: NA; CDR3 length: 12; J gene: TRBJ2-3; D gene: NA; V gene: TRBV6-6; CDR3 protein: CASRGPTDTQYF; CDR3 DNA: TGTGCCAGCAGGGGACCTACAGATACGCAGTATTTT
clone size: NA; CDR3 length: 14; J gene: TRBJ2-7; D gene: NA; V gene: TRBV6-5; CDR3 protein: CASSYPARGGEQYF; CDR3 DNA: TGTGCCAGCAGTTACCCCGCAAGGGGAGGCGAGCAGTACTTC
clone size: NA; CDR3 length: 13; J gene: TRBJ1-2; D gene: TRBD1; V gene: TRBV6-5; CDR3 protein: CASINRGEYGYTF; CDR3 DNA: TGTGCCAGCATTAACAGGGGAGAATATGGCTACACCTTC
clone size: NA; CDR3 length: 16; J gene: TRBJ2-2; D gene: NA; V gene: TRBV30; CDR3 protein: CAWTPRPEEFTGELFF; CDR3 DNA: TGTGCCTGGACCCCCCGGCCGGAGGAATTCACCGGGGAGCTGTTTTTT
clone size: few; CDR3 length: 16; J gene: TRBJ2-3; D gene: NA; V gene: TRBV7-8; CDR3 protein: CASSAGLRGTTDTQYF; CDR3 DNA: TGTGCCAGCAGCGCGGGACTCCGGGGGACCACAGATACGCAGTATTTT
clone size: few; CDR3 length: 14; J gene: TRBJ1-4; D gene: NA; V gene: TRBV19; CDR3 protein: CASSYRAANEKLFF; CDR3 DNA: TGTGCCAGTAGCTACAGGGCGGCTAATGAAAAACTGTTTTTT
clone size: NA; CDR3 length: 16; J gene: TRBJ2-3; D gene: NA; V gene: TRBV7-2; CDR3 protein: CASSFGGGSSTDTQYF; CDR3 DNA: TGTGCCAGCAGCTTCGGAGGGGGCTCTAGCACAGATACGCAGTATTTT
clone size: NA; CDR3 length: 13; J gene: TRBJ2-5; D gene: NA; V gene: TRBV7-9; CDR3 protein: CASSPLSVYVQYF; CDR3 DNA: TGTGCCAGCAGTCCCCTCTCGGTCTACGTGCAGTACTTC
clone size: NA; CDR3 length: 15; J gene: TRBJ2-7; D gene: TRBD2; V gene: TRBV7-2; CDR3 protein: CASSLASGGAYEQYF; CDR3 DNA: TGTGCCAGCAGCTTAGCGAGCGGGGGGGCCTACGAGCAGTACTTC
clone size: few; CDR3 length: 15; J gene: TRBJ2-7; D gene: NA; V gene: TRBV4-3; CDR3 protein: CASSLRSGVMYEQYF; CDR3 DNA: TGCGCCAGCAGCCTACGCTCAGGGGTAATGTACGAGCAGTACTTC
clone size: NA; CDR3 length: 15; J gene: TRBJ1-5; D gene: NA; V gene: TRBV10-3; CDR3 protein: CAISGGSTSNQPQHF; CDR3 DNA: TGTGCCATCAGTGGGGGGAGTACTAGCAATCAGCCCCAGCATTTT
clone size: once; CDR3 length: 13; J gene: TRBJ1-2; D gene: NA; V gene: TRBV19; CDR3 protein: CASRVGQGYGYTF; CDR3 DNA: TGTGCCAGTAGAGTGGGGCAGGGCTATGGCTACACCTTC
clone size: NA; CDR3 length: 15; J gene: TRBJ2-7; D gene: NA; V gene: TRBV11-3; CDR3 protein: CASSSGGATSYEQYF; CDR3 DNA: TGTGCCAGCAGCTCTGGAGGGGCGACCTCCTACGAGCAGTACTTC
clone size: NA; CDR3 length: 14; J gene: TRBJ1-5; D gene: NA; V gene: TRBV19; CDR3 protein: CATMAGAGNQPQHF; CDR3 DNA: TGTGCCACCATGGCAGGGGCGGGGAATCAGCCCCAGCATTTT
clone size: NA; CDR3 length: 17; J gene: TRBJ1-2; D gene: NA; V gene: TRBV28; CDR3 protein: CASRSPWGGGKDYGYTF; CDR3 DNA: TGTGCCAGCAGATCGCCCTGGGGAGGGGGAAAGGACTATGGCTACACCTTC
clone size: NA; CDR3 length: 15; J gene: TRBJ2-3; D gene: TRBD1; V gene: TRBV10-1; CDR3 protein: CASSAGQYSTDTQYF; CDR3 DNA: TGCGCCAGCAGTGCGGGACAGTATTCCACAGATACGCAGTATTTT
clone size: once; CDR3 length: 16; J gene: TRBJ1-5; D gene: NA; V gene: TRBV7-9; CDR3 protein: CASSSLGGGENQPQHF; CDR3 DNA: TGTGCCAGCAGCTCCTTGGGAGGGGGGGAAAATCAGCCCCAGCATTTT
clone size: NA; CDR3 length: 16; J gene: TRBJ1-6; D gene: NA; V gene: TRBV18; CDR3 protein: CASSLSSGQKNSPLHF; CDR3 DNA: TGTGCCAGCTCACTCTCGAGTGGGCAGAAGAATTCACCCCTCCACTTT
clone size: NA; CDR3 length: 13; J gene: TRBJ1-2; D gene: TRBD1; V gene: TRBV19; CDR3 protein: CASSSDRYGGYTF; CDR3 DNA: TGTGCCAGTAGTTCGGACAGGTACGGTGGCTACACCTTC
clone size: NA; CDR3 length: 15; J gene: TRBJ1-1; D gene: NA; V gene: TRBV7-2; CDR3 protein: CASSLASRGDTEAFF; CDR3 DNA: TGTGCCAGCAGCTTAGCGTCCAGGGGAGACACTGAAGCTTTCTTT
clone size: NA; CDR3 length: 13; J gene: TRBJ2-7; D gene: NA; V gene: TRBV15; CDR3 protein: CATSRDRRYEQYF; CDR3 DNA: TGTGCCACCAGCAGAGATCGTCGCTACGAGCAGTACTTC
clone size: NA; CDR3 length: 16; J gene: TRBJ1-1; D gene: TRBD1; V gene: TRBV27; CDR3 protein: CASSSSLTGGSTEAFF; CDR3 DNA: TGTGCCAGCAGCTCTTCTTTGACAGGGGGAAGCACTGAAGCTTTCTTT
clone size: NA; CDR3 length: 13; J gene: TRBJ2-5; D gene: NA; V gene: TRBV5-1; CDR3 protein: CASSLGSAETQYF; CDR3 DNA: TGCGCCAGCAGCTTGGGAAGCGCCGAGACCCAGTACTTC
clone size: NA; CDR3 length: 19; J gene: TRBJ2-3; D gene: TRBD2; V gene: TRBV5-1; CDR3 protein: CASSFRLAGGSVTTDTQYF; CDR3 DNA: TGCGCCAGCAGCTTTAGACTAGCGGGGGGTAGTGTTACCACAGATACGCAGTATTTT
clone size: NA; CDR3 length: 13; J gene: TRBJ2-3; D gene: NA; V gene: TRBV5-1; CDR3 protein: CASSLGSGDTQYF; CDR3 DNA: TGCGCCAGCAGTTTGGGGTCGGGGGATACGCAGTATTTT
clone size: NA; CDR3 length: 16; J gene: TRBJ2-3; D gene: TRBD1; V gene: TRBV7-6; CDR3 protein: CASSLAVQGATDTQYF; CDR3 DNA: TGTGCCAGCAGCTTAGCGGTGCAGGGGGCCACAGATACGCAGTATTTT
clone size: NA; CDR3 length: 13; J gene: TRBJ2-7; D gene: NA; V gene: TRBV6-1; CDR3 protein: CASSEMTGYEQYF; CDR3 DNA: TGTGCCAGCAGCGAAATGACAGGTTACGAGCAGTACTTC
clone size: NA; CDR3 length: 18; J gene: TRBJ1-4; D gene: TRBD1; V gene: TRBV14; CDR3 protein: CASSQDGTARSTNEKLFF; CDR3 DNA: TGTGCCAGCAGCCAAGATGGGACAGCTAGATCAACTAATGAAAAACTGTTTTTT
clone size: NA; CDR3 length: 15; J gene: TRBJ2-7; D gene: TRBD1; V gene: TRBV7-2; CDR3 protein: CASSPDRGVTYEQYF; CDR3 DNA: TGTGCCAGCAGCCCGGACAGGGGGGTTACCTACGAGCAGTACTTC
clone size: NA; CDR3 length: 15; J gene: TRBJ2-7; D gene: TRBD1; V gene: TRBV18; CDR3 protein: CASSPWTGGSYEQYF; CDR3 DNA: TGTGCCAGCTCACCGTGGACAGGGGGGTCCTACGAGCAGTACTTC
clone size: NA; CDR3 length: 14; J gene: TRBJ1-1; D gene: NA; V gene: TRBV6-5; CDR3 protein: CASSYKPWGTEAFF; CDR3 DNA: TGTGCCAGCAGTTACAAGCCTTGGGGCACTGAAGCTTTCTTT
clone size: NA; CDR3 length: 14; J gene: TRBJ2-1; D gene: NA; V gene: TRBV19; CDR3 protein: CASSIGRQSNEQFF; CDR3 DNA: TGTGCCAGTAGTATAGGCAGACAGTCCAATGAGCAGTTCTTC
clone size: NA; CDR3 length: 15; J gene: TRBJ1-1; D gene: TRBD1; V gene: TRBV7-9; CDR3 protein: CASSLGRTGVTEAFF; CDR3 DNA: TGTGCCAGCAGCTTAGGTCGGACAGGGGTCACTGAAGCTTTCTTT
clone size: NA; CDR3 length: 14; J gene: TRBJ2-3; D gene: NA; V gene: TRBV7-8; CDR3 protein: CASSLDLSTDTQYF; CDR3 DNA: TGTGCCAGCAGCTTAGACCTGAGCACAGATACGCAGTATTTT
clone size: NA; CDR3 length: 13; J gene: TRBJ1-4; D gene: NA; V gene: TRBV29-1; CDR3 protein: CSGQGATNEKLFF; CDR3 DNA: TGCAGCGGTCAGGGTGCAACTAATGAAAAACTGTTTTTT
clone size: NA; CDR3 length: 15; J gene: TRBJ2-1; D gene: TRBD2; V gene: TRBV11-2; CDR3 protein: CASSVSGTSYNEQFF; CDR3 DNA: TGTGCCAGCAGTGTAAGCGGGACCTCCTACAATGAGCAGTTCTTC
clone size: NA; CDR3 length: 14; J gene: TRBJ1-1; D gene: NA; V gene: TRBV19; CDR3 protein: CASSMWSEKTEAFF; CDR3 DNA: TGTGCCAGTAGTATGTGGAGTGAAAAGACTGAAGCTTTCTTT
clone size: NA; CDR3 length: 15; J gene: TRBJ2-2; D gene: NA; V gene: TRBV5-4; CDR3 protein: CASSLAGSYTGELFF; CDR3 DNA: TGTGCCAGCAGCTTGGCAGGGTCCTACACCGGGGAGCTGTTTTTT
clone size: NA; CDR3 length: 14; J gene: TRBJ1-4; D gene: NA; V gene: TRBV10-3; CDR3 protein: CAISGGTGNEKLFF; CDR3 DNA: TGTGCCATCAGTGGGGGTACAGGGAATGAAAAACTGTTTTTT
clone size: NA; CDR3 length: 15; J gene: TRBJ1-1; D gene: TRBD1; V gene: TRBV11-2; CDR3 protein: CASSSGTVRDTEAFF; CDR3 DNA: TGTGCCAGCAGCTCAGGGACAGTTAGGGACACTGAAGCTTTCTTT
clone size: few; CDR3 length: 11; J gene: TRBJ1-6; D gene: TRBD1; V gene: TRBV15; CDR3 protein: CAIDRDSPLHF; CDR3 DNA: TGTGCCATCGACAGGGATTCACCCCTCCACTTT
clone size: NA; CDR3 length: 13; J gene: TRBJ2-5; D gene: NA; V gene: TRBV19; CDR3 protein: CASRRDTQETQYF; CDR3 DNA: TGTGCCAGTAGGAGAGACACACAAGAGACCCAGTACTTC
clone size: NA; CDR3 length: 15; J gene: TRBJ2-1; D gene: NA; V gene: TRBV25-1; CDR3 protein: CASSDLRGSYNEQFF; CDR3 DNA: TGTGCCAGCAGTGATTTGAGGGGCTCCTACAATGAGCAGTTCTTC
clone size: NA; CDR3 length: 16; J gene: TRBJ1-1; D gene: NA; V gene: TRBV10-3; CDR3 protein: CAISDLDGGDGTEAFF; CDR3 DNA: TGTGCCATCAGTGACCTCGATGGGGGAGACGGGACTGAAGCTTTCTTT
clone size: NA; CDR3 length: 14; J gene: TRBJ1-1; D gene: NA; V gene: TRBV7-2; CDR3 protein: CASSLGRKNTEAFF; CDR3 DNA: TGTGCCAGCAGCTTAGGACGGAAGAACACTGAAGCTTTCTTT
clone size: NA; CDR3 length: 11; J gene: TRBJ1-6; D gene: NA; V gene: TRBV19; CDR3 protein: CATKGSSPLHF; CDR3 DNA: TGTGCCACCAAGGGAAGTTCACCCCTCCACTTT
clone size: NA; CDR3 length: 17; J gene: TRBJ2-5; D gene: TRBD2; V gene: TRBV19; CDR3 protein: CASSILGGGAGMETQYF; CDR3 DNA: TGTGCCAGTAGTATACTGGGCGGGGGGGCCGGAATGGAGACCCAGTACTTC
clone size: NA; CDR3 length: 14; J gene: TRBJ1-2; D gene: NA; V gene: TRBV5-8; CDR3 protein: CASSQWEGPGGYTF; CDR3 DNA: TGTGCCAGCAGCCAATGGGAGGGTCCGGGGGGCTACACCTTC
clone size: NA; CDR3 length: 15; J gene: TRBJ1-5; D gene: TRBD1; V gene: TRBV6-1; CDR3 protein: CASSEQGARNQPQHF; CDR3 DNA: TGTGCCAGCAGTGAACAGGGGGCGCGCAATCAGCCCCAGCATTTT
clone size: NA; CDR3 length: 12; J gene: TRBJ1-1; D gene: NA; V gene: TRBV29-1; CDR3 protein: CSGGTQTMEAFF; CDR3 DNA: TGCAGCGGTGGGACACAGACCATGGAAGCTTTCTTT
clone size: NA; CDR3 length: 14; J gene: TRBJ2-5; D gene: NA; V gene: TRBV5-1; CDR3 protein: CASSLIDQEETQYF; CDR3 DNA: TGCGCCAGCAGCTTGATTGATCAAGAAGAGACCCAGTACTTC
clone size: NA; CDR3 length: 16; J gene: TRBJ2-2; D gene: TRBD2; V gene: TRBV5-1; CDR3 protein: CASSLTSGGNTGELFF; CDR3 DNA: TGCGCCAGCAGCTTGACTAGCGGGGGGAACACCGGGGAGCTGTTTTTT
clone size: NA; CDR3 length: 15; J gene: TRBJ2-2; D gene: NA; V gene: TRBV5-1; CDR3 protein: CASSWGGGSTGELFF; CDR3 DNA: TGCGCCAGCAGTTGGGGCGGGGGCTCCACCGGGGAGCTGTTTTTT
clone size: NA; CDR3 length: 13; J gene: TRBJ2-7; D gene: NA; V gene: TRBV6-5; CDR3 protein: CASSYGPSYEQYF; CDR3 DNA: TGTGCCAGCAGTTATGGACCCTCCTACGAGCAGTACTTC
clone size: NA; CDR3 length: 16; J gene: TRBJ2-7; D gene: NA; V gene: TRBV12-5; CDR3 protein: CASALTLRGDGYEQYF; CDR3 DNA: TGTGCTAGTGCCCTTACCCTCCGGGGCGATGGGTACGAGCAGTACTTC